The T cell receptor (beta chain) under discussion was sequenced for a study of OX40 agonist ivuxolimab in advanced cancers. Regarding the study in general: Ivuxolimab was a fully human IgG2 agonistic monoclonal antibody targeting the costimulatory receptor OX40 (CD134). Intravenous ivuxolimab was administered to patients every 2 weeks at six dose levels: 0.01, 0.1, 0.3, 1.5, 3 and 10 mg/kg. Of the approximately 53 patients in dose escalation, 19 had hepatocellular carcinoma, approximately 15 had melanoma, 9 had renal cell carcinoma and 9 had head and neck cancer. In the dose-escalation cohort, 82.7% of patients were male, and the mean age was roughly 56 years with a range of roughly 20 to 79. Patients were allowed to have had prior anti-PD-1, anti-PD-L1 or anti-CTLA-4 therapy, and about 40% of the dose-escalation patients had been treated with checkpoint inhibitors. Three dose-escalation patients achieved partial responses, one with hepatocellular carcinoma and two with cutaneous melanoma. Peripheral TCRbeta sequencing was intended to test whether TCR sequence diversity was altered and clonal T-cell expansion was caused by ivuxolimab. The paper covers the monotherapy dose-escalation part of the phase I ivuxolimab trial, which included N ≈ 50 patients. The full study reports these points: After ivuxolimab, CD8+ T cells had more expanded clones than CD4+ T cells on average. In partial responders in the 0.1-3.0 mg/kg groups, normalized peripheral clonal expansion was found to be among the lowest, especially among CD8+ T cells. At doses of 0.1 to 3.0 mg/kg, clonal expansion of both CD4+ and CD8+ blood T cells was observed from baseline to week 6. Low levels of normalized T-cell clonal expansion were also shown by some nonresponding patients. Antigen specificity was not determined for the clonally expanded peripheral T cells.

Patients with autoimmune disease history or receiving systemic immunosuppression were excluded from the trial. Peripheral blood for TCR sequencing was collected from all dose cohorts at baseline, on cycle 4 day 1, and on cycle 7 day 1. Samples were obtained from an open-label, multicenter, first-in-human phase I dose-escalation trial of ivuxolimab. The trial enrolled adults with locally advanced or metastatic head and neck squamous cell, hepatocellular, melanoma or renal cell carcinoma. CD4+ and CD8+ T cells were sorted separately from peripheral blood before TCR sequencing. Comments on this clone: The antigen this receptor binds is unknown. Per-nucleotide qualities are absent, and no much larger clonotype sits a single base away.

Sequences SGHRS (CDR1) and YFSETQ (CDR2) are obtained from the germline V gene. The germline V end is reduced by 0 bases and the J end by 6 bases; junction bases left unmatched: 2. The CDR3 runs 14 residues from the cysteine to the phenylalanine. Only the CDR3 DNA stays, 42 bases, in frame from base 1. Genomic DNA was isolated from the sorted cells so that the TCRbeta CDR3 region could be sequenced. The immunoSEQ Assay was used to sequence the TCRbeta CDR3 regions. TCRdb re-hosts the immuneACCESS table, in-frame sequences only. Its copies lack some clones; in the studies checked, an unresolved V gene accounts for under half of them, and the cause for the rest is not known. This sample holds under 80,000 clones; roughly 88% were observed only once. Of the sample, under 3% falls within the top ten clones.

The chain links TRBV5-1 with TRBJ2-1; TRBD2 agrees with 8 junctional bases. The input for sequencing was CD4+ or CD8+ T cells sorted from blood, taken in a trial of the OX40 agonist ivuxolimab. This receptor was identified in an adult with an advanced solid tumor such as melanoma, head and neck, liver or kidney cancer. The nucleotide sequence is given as TGCGCCAGCAGCTTGGCTCTAGCGGGCAATGAGCAGTTCTTC. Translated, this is CASSLALAGNEQFF.